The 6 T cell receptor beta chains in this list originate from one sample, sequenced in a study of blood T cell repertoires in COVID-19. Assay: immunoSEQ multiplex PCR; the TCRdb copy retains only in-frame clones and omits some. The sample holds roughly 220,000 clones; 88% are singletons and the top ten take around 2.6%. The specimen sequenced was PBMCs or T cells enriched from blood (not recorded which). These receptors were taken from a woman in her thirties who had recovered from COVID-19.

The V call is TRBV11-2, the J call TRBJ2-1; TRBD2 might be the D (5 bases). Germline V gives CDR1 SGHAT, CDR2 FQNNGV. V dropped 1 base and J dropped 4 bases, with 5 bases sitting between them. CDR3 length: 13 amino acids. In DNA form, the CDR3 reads TGTGCCAGCAGCTTAGTAGCGTACAATGAGCAGTTCTTC. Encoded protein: CASSLVAYNEQFF.

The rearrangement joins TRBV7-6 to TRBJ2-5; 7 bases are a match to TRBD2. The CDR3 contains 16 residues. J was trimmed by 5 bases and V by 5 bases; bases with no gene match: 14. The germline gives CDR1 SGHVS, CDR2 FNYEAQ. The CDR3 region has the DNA TGTGCCAGCAGCCCACATCCGGGGGGAAAAGGGGAGACCCAGTACTTC. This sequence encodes CASSPHPGGKGETQYF.

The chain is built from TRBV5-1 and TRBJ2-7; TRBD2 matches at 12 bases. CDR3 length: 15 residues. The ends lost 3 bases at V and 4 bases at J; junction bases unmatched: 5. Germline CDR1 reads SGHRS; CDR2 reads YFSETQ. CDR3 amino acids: CASSSLAGGRYEQYF. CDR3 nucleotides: TGCGCCAGCAGCTCTCTAGCGGGGGGGCGGTACGAGCAGTACTTC.

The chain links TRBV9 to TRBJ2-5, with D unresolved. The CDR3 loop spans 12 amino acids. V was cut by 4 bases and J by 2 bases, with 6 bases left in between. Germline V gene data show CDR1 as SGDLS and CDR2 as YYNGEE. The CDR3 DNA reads TGTGCCAGCAGCCAGGATCAAGAGACCCAGTACTTC. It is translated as CASSQDQETQYF.

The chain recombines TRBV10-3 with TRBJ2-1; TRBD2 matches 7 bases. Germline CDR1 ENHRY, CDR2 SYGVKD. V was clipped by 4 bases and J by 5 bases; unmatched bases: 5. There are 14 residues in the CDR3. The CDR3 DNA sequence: TGTGCCATCAGTGGGACTAGTGGAAACAATGAGCAGTTCTTC. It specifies CAISGTSGNNEQFF.

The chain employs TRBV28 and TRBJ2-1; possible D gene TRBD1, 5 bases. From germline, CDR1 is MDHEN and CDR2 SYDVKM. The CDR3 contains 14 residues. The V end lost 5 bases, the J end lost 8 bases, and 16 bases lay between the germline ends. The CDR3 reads CASSLRPTVDEQFF. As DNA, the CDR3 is TGTGCCAGCAGTCTTCGACCGACAGTTGATGAGCAGTTCTTC.